The following is a T cell receptor beta chain sequence with its context. Its antigen is still unknown. The data originate from a study of T cell repertoires and leukemia-associated antigens. In the study overall: Effective reads per sample ranged from roughly 3.3 to 5.5 million.

TCRdb reprocessed the 5' RACE reads with MiXCR, giving one entry per CDR3 protein. The sample consists of about 12,000 distinct CDR3 sequences, 35% to 45% of them appearing once. Without fetal bovine serum, CD3+ T cells were rested overnight. Broader study findings: V, J, VDJ and CDR3 counts did not differ significantly among groups. Specificity and function of the expanded clones need further investigation.

The specimen was CD3+ T cells sorted from blood and cultured. The source is a female donor in good health.

CDR3 sequence (DNA): TGCGCCAGCAGAGGTCTAGCGGGGACCCAGTACTTC. Its protein product is CASRGLAGTQYF. This chain uses TRBV4-1 with TRBJ2-5, with 8 bases fitting TRBD2. The CDR3 is made up of 12 amino acids. Germline V CDR1 and CDR2: MGHRA, YSYEKL. V was clipped by 6 bases and J by 7 bases; unmatched bases: 4.